This T cell receptor beta chain was identified in a study of blood T cell repertoires in COVID-19. At the level of the study: The study drew acute and convalescent COVID-19 samples from the United States, Italy and Spain.

Libraries were prepared by immunoSEQ multiplex PCR; TCRdb keeps only in-frame clonotypes and omits some of them. The table records approximately 96,000 clones, over 70% of them present only once. Germline CDR1 is KGHSH and CDR2 is LQKENI. V was pared by 0 bases and J by 3 bases, with 8 bases between. There are 14 residues in the CDR3. The chain links TRBV18 to TRBJ2-5; no clear D gene. Sequenced: peripheral blood. The receptor was isolated from a woman of 80 years or more with acute or convalescent COVID-19. DNA of the CDR3: TGTGCCAGCTCACCACCTGGCGGCAAAGAGACCCAGTACTTC. Its protein is CASSPPGGKETQYF.